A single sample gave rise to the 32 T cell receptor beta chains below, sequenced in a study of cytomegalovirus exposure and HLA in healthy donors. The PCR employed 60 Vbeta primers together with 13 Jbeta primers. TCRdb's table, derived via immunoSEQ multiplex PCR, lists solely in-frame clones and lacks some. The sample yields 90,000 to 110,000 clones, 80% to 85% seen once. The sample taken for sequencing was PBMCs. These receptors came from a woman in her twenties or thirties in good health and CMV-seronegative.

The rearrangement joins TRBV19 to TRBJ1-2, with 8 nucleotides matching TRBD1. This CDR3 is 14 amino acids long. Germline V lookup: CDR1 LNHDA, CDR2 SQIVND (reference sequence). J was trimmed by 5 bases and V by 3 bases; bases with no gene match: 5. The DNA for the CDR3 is TGTGCCAGTAGTATGGGTGGGACAGGATATGGCTACACCTTC. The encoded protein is CASSMGGTGYGYTF.

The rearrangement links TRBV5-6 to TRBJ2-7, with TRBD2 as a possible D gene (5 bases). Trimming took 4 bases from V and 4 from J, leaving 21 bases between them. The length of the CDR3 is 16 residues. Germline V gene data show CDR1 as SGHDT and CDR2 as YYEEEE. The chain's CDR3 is CASSPEPVQRSYEQYF. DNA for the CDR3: TGTGCCAGCAGCCCGGAGCCCGTCCAGCGGTCGTACGAGCAGTACTTC.

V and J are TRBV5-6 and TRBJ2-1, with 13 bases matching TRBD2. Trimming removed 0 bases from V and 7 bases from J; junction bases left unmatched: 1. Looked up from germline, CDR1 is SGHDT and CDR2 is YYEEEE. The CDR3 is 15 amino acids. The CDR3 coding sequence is TGTGCCAGCAGCTTGGGACTAGCGGGAGGAAATGAGCAGTTCTTC. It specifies CASSLGLAGGNEQFF.

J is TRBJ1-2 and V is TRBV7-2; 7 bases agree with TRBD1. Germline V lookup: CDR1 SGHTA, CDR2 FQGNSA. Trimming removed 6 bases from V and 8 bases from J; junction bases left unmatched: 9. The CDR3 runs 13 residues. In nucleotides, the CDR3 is TGTGCCAGCAGTAGGGGACAGACGAGGGGCTACACCTTC. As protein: CASSRGQTRGYTF. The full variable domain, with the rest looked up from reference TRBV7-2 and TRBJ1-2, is GAGVSQSPSNKVTEKGKDVELRCDPISGHTALYWYRQSLGQGLEFLIYFQGNSAPDKSGLPSDRFSAERTGGSVSTLTIQRTQQEDSAVYLCASSRGQTRGYTFGSGTRLTVV.

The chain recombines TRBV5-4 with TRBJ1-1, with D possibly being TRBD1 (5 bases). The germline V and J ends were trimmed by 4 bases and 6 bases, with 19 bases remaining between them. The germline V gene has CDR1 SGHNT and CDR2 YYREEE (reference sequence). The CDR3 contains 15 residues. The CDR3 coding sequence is TGTGCCAGCAGCCCGCAGGGTCAACATTTCGCTGAAGCTTTCTTT. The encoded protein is CASSPQGQHFAEAFF.

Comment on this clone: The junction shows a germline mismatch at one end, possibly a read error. The CDR3 nucleotides read TGCAGCGGAGACAGTTATGGGCTCTTC. Protein: CSGDSYGLF. This rearrangement joins TRBV29-1 to TRBJ2-1, with D possibly TRBD1 on 5 matching bases. Germline CDR1 is SQVTM and CDR2 is ANQGSEA. The CDR3 has 9 residues.

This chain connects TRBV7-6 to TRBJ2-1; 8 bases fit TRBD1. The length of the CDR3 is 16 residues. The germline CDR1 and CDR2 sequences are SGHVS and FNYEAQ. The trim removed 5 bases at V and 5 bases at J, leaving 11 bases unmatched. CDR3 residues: CASSPGQGDFHNEQFF. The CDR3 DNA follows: TGTGCCAGCAGCCCCGGACAGGGAGATTTCCACAATGAGCAGTTCTTC.

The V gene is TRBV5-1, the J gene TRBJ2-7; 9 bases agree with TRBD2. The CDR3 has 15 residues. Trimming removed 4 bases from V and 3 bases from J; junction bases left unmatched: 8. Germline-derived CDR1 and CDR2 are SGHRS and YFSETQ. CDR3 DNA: TGCGCCAGCAGCGTTAGCGGGAGTTCAGACTACGAGCAGTACTTC. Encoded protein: CASSVSGSSDYEQYF.

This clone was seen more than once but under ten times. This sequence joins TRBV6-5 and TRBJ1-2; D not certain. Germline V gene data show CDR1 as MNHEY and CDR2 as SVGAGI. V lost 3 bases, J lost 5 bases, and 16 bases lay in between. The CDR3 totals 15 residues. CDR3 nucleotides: TGTGCCAGCAGTTATTGGGAGGGAGTGAGGTATGGCTACACCTTC. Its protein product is CASSYWEGVRYGYTF.

CDR3: CASSALERELNEQFF. CDR3 bases: TGTGCCAGCAGTGCCCTCGAGCGTGAATTAAATGAGCAGTTCTTC. V usage is TRBV6-5 and J usage is TRBJ2-1; D unresolved. The CDR3 loop spans 15 amino acids. The germline CDR1 and CDR2 sequences are MNHEY and SVGAGI. The V end lost 5 bases, the J end lost 7 bases, and 18 bases lay between the germline ends.

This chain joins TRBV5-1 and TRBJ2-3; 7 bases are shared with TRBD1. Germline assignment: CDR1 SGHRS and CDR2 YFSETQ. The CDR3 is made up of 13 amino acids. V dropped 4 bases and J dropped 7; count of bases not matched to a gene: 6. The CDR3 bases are TGCGCCAGCAGCCCGATACAGGGGAATACGCAGTATTTT. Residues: CASSPIQGNTQYF.

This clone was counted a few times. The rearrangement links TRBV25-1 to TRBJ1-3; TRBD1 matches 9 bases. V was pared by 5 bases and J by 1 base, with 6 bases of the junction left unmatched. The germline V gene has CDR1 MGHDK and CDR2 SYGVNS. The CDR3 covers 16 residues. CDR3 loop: CASSNGQGRSGNTIYF. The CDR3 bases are TGTGCCAGCAGTAACGGACAGGGGAGGTCTGGAAACACCATATATTTT. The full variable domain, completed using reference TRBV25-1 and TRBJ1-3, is EADIYQTPRYLVIGTGKKITLECSQTMGHDKMYWYQQDPGMELHLIHYSYGVNSTEKGDLSSESTVSRIRTEHFPLTLESARPSHTSQYLCASSNGQGRSGNTIYFGEGSWLTVV.

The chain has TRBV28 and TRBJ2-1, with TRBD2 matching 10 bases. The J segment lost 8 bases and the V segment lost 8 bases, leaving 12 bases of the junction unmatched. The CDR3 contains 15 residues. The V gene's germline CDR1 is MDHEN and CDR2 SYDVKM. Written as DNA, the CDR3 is TGTGCCAGCTTGCGGACTAGCGGCCTTCGTCATGAGCAGTTCTTC. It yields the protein CASLRTSGLRHEQFF.

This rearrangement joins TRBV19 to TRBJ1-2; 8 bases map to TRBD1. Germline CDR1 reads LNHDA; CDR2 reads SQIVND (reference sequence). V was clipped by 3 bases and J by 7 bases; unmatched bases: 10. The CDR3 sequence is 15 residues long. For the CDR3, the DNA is TGTGCCAGTAGTATTTTGCAGGGGGCGCAACGTGGCTACACCTTC. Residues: CASSILQGAQRGYTF.

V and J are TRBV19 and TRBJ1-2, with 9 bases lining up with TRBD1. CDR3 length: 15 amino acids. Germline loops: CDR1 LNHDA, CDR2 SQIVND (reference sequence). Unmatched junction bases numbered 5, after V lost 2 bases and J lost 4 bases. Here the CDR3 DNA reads TGTGCCAGTAGTATAAGGGGACAGGGCACCTATGGCTACACCTTC. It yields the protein CASSIRGQGTYGYTF.

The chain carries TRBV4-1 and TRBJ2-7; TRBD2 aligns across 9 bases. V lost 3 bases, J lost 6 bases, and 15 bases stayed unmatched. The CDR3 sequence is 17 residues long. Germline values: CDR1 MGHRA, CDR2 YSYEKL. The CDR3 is CASSHPDGTSTSSEQYF. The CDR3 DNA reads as TGCGCCAGCAGCCACCCTGACGGGACTAGCACGTCGTCCGAGCAGTACTTC.

The CDR3 is CASSQGDYTDTQYF. For the CDR3, the DNA is TGCGCCAGCAGCCAGGGAGATTACACAGATACGCAGTATTTT. This chain links TRBV4-1 with TRBJ2-3; tentative D call: TRBD2 (5 bases). V was trimmed by 3 bases and J by 2 bases, leaving 9 bases between them. The CDR3 is made up of 14 amino acids. Germline CDR1 and CDR2: MGHRA and YSYEKL.

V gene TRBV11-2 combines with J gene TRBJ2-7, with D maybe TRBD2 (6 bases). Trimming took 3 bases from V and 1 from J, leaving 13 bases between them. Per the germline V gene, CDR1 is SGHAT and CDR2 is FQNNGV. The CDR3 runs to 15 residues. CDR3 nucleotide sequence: TGTGCCAGCAGCTTGGGGCGGGGACCTTCCTACGAGCAGTACTTC. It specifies CASSLGRGPSYEQYF.

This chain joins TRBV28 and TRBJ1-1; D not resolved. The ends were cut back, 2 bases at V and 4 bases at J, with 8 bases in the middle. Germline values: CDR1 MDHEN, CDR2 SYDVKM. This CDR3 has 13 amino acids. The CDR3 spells CASSLGLLTEAFF. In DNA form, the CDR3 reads TGTGCCAGCAGTTTAGGACTTCTCACTGAAGCTTTCTTT.

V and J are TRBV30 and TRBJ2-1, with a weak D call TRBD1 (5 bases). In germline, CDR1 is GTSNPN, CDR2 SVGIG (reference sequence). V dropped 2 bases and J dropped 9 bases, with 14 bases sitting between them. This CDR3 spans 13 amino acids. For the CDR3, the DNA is TGTGCCTGGAGTACCCGGCAGCAGGGTGAGCAGTTCTTC. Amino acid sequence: CAWSTRQQGEQFF.

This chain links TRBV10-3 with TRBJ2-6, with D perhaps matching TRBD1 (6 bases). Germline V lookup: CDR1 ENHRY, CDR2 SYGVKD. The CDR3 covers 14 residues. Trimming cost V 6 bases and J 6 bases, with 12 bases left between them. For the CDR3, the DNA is TGTGCCATCAGGATACAGGGATCGGCCAACGTCCTGACTTTC. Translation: CAIRIQGSANVLTF.

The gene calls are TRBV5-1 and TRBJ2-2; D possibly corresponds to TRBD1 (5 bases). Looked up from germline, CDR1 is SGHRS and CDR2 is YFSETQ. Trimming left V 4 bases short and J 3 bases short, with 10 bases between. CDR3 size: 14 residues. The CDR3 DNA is TGCGCCAGCAGCCCCTTAGGGGACACCGGGGAGCTGTTTTTT. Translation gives CASSPLGDTGELFF. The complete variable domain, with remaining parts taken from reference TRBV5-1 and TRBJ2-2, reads KAGVTQTPRYLIKTRGQQVTLSCSPISGHRSVSWYQQTPGQGLQFLFEYFSETQRNKGNFPGRFSGRQFSNSRSEMNVSTLELGDSALYLCASSPLGDTGELFFGEGSRLTVL.

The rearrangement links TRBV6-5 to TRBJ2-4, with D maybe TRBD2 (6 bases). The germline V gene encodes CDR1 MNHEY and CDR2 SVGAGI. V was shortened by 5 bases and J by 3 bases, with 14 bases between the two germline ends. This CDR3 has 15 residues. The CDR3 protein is CASSPHVGGKNIQYF. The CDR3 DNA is TGTGCCAGCAGTCCCCATGTGGGAGGCAAAAACATTCAGTACTTC.

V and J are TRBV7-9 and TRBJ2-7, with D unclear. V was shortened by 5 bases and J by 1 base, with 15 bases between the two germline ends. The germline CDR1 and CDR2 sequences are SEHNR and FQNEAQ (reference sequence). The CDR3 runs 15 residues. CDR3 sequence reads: CASSQTAGGSYEQYF. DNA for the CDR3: TGTGCCAGCAGCCAGACGGCTGGCGGATCCTACGAGCAGTACTTC.

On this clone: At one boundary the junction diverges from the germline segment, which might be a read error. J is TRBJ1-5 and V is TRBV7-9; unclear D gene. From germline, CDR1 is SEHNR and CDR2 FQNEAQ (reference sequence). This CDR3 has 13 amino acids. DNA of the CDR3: TGTTCCAGCAGCTTAGAGTCCGGTCAGCCCCAGCATTTT. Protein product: CSSSLESGQPQHF.

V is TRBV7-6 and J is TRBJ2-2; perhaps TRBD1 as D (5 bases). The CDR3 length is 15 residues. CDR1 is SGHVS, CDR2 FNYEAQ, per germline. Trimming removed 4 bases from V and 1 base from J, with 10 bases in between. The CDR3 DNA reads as TGTGCCAGCAGCTCAGGGTCATTGAACACCGGGGAGCTGTTTTTT. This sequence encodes CASSSGSLNTGELFF.

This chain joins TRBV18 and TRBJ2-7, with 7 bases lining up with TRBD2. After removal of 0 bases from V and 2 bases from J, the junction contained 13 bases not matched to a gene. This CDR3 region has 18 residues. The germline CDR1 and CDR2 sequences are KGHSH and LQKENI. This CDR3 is CASSPPGPSGGWAYEQYF. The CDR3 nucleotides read TGTGCCAGCTCACCACCGGGGCCTAGCGGAGGGTGGGCCTACGAGCAGTACTTC.

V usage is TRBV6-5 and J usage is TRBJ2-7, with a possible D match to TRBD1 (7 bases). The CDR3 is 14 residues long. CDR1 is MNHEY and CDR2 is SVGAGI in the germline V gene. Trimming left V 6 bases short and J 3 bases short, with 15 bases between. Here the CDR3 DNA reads TGTGCCAGCAGACGCGGGACAGCCCTCTACGAGCAGTACTTC. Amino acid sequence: CASRRGTALYEQYF.

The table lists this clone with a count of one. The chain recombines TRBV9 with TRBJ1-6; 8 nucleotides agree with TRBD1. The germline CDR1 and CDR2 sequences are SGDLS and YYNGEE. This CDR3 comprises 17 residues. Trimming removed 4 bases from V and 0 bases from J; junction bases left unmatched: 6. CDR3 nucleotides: TGTGCCAGCAGCTCGGACAGGGCTAGCTCCTATAATTCACCCCTCCACTTT. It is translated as CASSSDRASSYNSPLHF. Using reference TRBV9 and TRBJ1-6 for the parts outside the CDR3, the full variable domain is DSGVTQTPKHLITATGQRVTLRCSPRSGDLSVYWYQQSLDQGLQFLIQYYNGEERAKGNILERFSAQQFPDLHSELNLSSLELGDSALYFCASSSDRASSYNSPLHFGNGTRLTVT.

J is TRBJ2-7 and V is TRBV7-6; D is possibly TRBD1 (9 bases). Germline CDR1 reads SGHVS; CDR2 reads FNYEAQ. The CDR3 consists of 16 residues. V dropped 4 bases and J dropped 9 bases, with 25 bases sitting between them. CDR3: CASSSASGTGSGGQYF. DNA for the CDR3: TGTGCCAGCAGCTCAGCCTCCGGGACAGGGAGCGGGGGGCAGTACTTC.

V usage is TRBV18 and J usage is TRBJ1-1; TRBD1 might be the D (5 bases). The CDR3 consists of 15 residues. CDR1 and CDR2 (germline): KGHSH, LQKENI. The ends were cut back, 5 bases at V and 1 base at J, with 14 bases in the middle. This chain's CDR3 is CASSSTVTANTEAFF. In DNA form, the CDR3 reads TGTGCCAGCTCATCCACCGTGACAGCGAACACTGAAGCTTTCTTT.

The CDR3 DNA reads TGTGCCAGCAGTTTGGGGGGGCGAGACTATGGCTACACCTTC. This gives the protein CASSLGGRDYGYTF. The chain couples TRBV28 to TRBJ1-2; maybe TRBD1 (6 bases). The V gene's germline CDR1 is MDHEN and CDR2 SYDVKM. The CDR3 has 14 residues. V shed 3 bases and J shed 3 bases, with 11 bases lying between them.